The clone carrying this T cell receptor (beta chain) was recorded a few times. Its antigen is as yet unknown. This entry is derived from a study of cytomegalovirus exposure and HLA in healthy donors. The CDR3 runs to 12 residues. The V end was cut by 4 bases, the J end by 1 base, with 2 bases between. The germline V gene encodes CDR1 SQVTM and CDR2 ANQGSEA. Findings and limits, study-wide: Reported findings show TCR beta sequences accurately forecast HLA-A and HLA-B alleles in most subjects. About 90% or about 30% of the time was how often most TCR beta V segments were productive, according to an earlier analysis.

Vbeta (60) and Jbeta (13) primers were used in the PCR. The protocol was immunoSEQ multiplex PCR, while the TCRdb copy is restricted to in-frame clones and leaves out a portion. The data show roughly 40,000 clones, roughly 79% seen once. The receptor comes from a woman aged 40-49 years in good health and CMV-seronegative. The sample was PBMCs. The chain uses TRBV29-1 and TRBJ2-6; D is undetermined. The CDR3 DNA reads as TGCAGCGTTGTATCTGGGGCCAACGTCCTGACTTTC. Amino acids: CSVVSGANVLTF.